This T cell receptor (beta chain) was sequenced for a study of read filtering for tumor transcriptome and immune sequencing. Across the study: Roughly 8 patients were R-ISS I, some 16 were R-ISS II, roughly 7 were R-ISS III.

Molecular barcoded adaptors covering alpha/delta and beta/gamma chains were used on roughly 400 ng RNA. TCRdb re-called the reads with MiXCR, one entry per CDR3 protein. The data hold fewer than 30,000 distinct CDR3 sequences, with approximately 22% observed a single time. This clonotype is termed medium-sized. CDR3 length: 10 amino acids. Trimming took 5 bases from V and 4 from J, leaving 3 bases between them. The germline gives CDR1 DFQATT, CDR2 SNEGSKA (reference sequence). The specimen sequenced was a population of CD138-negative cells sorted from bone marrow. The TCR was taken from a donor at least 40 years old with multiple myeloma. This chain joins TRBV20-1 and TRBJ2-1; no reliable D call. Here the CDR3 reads CSADYNEQFF. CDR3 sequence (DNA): TGCAGTGCTGATTACAATGAGCAGTTCTTC.